This is a list of T cell receptor beta chains from one sample in a study. A single record per CDR3 protein comes from TCRdb applying MiXCR to the RT-PCR reads. This sample has around 700,000 distinct CDR3 sequences, with approximately 15% found just once. The specimen sequenced was memory CD4+ T cells from blood. The receptors stem from a female donor in good health, serving as a healthy control. Both conserved end residues are part of each CDR3. The order of the fields is clone size, D gene, V gene, J gene, CDR3 DNA, CDR3 protein. D genes are given only for firm matches. Clone size appears in some rows only: once, few, many, or a class for an expanded clone.

abundance: NA
d_gene: NA
v_gene: TRBV7-3
j_gene: TRBJ2-5
CDR3nt: TGTGCCAGCAGGAACGACCAAGAGACCCAGTACTTC
CDR3aa: CASRNDQETQYF

abundance: many
d_gene: NA
v_gene: TRBV29-1
j_gene: TRBJ2-3
CDR3nt: TGCAGCGTCAGGGAGACCCGAGGTACGCAGTATTTT
CDR3aa: CSVRETRGTQYF

abundance: many
d_gene: TRBD1
v_gene: TRBV10-3
j_gene: TRBJ1-5
CDR3nt: TGTGCCATCAGCGACAGTGACAGGGTTCAGCCCCAGCATTTT
CDR3aa: CAISDSDRVQPQHF

abundance: NA
d_gene: TRBD2
v_gene: TRBV3-1
j_gene: TRBJ2-7
CDR3nt: TGTGCCAGCAGCCAAGGTTGGGGGGGAGGCGGGTACGAGCAGTACTTC
CDR3aa: CASSQGWGGGGYEQYF

abundance: NA
d_gene: NA
v_gene: TRBV7-2
j_gene: TRBJ1-1
CDR3nt: TGTGCCAGCAGCTTAGGACAGGCTGTCACTGAAGCTTTCTTT
CDR3aa: CASSLGQAVTEAFF

abundance: few
d_gene: NA
v_gene: TRBV7-9
j_gene: TRBJ1-1
CDR3nt: TGTGCCACCCGGACAGCCCCGAGTAACACTGAAGCTTTCTTT
CDR3aa: CATRTAPSNTEAFF

abundance: NA
d_gene: NA
v_gene: TRBV7-8
j_gene: TRBJ2-7
CDR3nt: TGTGCCAGCAGCGTACCGAGTTTCGAGCAGTACTTC
CDR3aa: CASSVPSFEQYF

abundance: NA
d_gene: NA
v_gene: TRBV15
j_gene: TRBJ2-7
CDR3nt: TGTGCCACCAGCAGAGTAGACCTTTCCGAGCAGTACTTC
CDR3aa: CATSRVDLSEQYF

abundance: NA
d_gene: NA
v_gene: TRBV12-3/TRBV12-4
j_gene: TRBJ2-2
CDR3nt: TGTGCCAGCCACGGGAACGCCGGGGAGCTGTTTTTT
CDR3aa: CASHGNAGELFF

abundance: many
d_gene: TRBD2
v_gene: TRBV6-5
j_gene: TRBJ2-1
CDR3nt: TGTGCCAGCAGCCTAGCGGGGGGGCTTAACTACAATGAGCAGTTCTTC
CDR3aa: CASSLAGGLNYNEQFF

abundance: many
d_gene: TRBD1
v_gene: TRBV4-3
j_gene: TRBJ1-5
CDR3nt: TGCGCCAGCAGCCAAGAGATTTTAGGCGAGACAGGGGACGGTCAGCCCCAGCATTTT
CDR3aa: CASSQEILGETGDGQPQHF

abundance: few
d_gene: TRBD1
v_gene: TRBV20-1
j_gene: TRBJ2-2
CDR3nt: TGCAGTGGCCTTAAATCAGGGGGCGCGAACGGGGAGCTGTTTTTT
CDR3aa: CSGLKSGGANGELFF

abundance: few
d_gene: NA
v_gene: TRBV5-1
j_gene: TRBJ2-1
CDR3nt: TGCGCCAGCAGCTTGGCCCCAATAGCGTCCTACAATGAGCAGTTCTTC
CDR3aa: CASSLAPIASYNEQFF

abundance: many
d_gene: TRBD2
v_gene: TRBV4-3
j_gene: TRBJ2-1
CDR3nt: TGCGCCAGCAGCGGGGCGGGAGTGTCTATCTTC
CDR3aa: CASSGAGVSIF

abundance: NA
d_gene: NA
v_gene: TRBV25-1
j_gene: TRBJ1-5
CDR3nt: TGTGCCAGCAGTGAATCGGGAGGGGCGAGCAATCAGCCCCAGCATTTT
CDR3aa: CASSESGGASNQPQHF

abundance: NA
d_gene: TRBD1
v_gene: TRBV20-1
j_gene: TRBJ1-5
CDR3nt: TGCAGTGCTAGGGGGACAGCCAATCAGCCCCAGCATTTT
CDR3aa: CSARGTANQPQHF

abundance: few
d_gene: NA
v_gene: TRBV5-1
j_gene: TRBJ1-5
CDR3nt: TGCGCCAGCAGCTTTGGAGAGGTGAGTCAGCCCCAGCATTTT
CDR3aa: CASSFGEVSQPQHF

abundance: few
d_gene: TRBD2
v_gene: TRBV20-1
j_gene: TRBJ2-7
CDR3nt: TGCAGTGCTAGTCGGGGGGGCATTATAGACGACGAGCAGTACTTC
CDR3aa: CSASRGGIIDDEQYF

abundance: NA
d_gene: NA
v_gene: TRBV6-2/TRBV6-3
j_gene: TRBJ2-1
CDR3nt: TGTGCCAGCAGTTACTCGCTGGCACTACCATACTCCTACAATGAGCAGTTCTTC
CDR3aa: CASSYSLALPYSYNEQFF

abundance: once
d_gene: NA
v_gene: TRBV10-3
j_gene: TRBJ1-2
CDR3nt: TGTGCCATCAGTGAGGGGGCAGGGAACTATGGCTACACCTTC
CDR3aa: CAISEGAGNYGYTF

abundance: many
d_gene: NA
v_gene: TRBV28
j_gene: TRBJ2-7
CDR3nt: TGTGCCAGCATCCCTCGAGGGGCCGCCGGCGAGCAGTACTTC
CDR3aa: CASIPRGAAGEQYF

abundance: many
d_gene: TRBD1
v_gene: TRBV18
j_gene: TRBJ2-3
CDR3nt: TGTGCCAGCTCATCTAAGACAGGGACAGATACGCAGTATTTT
CDR3aa: CASSSKTGTDTQYF

abundance: NA
d_gene: NA
v_gene: TRBV12-3/TRBV12-4
j_gene: TRBJ1-1
CDR3nt: TGTGCCAGCAGTGCCGAGTACAGTGAAGCTTTCTTT
CDR3aa: CASSAEYSEAFF

abundance: NA
d_gene: TRBD1
v_gene: TRBV5-1
j_gene: TRBJ1-1
CDR3nt: TGCGCCAGCAGGAGAGGTGGGACAGGGGCTAACACTGAAGCTTTCTTT
CDR3aa: CASRRGGTGANTEAFF

abundance: NA
d_gene: NA
v_gene: TRBV6-5
j_gene: TRBJ1-1
CDR3nt: TGTGCCAGCAGACGATCGGACACTGAAGCTTTCTTT
CDR3aa: CASRRSDTEAFF

abundance: NA
d_gene: TRBD1
v_gene: TRBV5-1
j_gene: TRBJ1-2
CDR3nt: TGCGCCAGCCCAGGGGGCGCAGATGGCTACACCTTC
CDR3aa: CASPGGADGYTF

abundance: many
d_gene: NA
v_gene: TRBV4-3
j_gene: TRBJ2-5
CDR3nt: TGCGCCAGCGACCTGCCTGGGGGCGAAGAGACCCAGTACTTC
CDR3aa: CASDLPGGEETQYF

abundance: few
d_gene: NA
v_gene: TRBV7-2
j_gene: TRBJ2-7
CDR3nt: TGTGCCAGCAGCCCCTCGACGGCGACCTACGAGCAGTACTTC
CDR3aa: CASSPSTATYEQYF

abundance: many
d_gene: NA
v_gene: TRBV6-5
j_gene: TRBJ2-1
CDR3nt: TGTGCCAGCAGTTACTCGAATCACCTTCAGGGTGAGCAGTTCTTC
CDR3aa: CASSYSNHLQGEQFF

abundance: NA
d_gene: NA
v_gene: TRBV9
j_gene: TRBJ2-1
CDR3nt: TGTGCCAGCAGCGTAGGCGGCTACTACAATGAGCAGTTCTTC
CDR3aa: CASSVGGYYNEQFF

abundance: NA
d_gene: TRBD1
v_gene: TRBV5-4
j_gene: TRBJ1-4
CDR3nt: TGTGCCAGCAGTGTTCACCGGGACAGGGGGCGCATTAGTGAAAAACTTTTTTTT
CDR3aa: CASSVHRDRGRISEKLFF

abundance: NA
d_gene: NA
v_gene: TRBV10-3
j_gene: TRBJ1-5
CDR3nt: TGTGCCATCAGTGATTACACGAGGGAGCCCCAGCATTTT
CDR3aa: CAISDYTREPQHF

abundance: many
d_gene: TRBD1
v_gene: TRBV10-3
j_gene: TRBJ1-2
CDR3nt: TGTGCCATCAGTGACCCCGGACAGGGGTCCCATGGCTACACCTTC
CDR3aa: CAISDPGQGSHGYTF